One and the same sample provided the 2 T cell receptor beta chains below, sequenced in a study of Ad26.COV2.S vaccination and SARS-CoV-2 variants. Sequencing was performed with immunoSEQ multiplex PCR; in TCRdb, only in-frame clones are kept and a portion is missing. There are 300,000 to 400,000 clones in the sample; around 85% occur only once, and approximately 2.1% lies in the top ten. Treatment described: some 20 received Ad26.COV2.S at low or high dose, single or two shots; about 5 received placebo; per-sample allocation not given. Samples were taken on day 63 after the first vaccine or placebo injection. Sequences were derived from peripheral blood, sampled in a trial of Ad26.COV2.S vaccine versus placebo. The source of these receptors is a person between 18 and 59 years old who received the Ad26.COV2.S COVID-19 vaccine or a placebo.

This clone has only one observation. The rearrangement joins TRBV4-2 to TRBJ1-2; 7 bases fit TRBD1. V lost 1 base to trimming and J lost 0 bases; unmatched junction nucleotides: 8. The CDR3 has 17 residues. Germline CDR1 LGHNA, CDR2 YNFKEQ. The CDR3 DNA follows: TGTGCCAGCAGCCAAGCGGCAGGGGGGCCCTCTAACTATGGCTACACCTTC. Translating gives CASSQAAGGPSNYGYTF.

The chain combines TRBV5-1 with TRBJ1-5; 11 bases align to TRBD1. Germline loops: CDR1 SGHRS, CDR2 YFSETQ. The length of the CDR3 is 15 residues. With V trimmed by 2 bases and J by 5 bases, 3 bases remained unmatched. The CDR3 DNA reads as TGCGCCAGCAGCTTCGGGACAGGGGGAGATCAGCCCCAGCATTTT. This gives the protein CASSFGTGGDQPQHF.